This entry features one T cell receptor beta chain sequence. This record belongs to a study of blood T cell repertoires in COVID-19. Here immunoSEQ multiplex PCR was the method, and the copy in TCRdb shows in-frame clones only, minus some. The data hold around 26,000 clones, with 80% to 95% observed a single time. The TCR originated in a human donor in a cohort sampled during active COVID-19. The sample comprised peripheral blood.

The CDR3 sequence is CASSLAYRGQGEQFF. The CDR3 DNA is TGTGCCAGCAGCTTAGCGTACAGGGGGCAGGGTGAGCAGTTCTTC. The chain is built from TRBV11-2 and TRBJ2-1; 9 nucleotides align to TRBD1. The ends lost 1 base at V and 9 bases at J; junction bases unmatched: 7. CDR3 length: 15 residues. CDR1 and CDR2 (germline): SGHAT, FQNNGV.